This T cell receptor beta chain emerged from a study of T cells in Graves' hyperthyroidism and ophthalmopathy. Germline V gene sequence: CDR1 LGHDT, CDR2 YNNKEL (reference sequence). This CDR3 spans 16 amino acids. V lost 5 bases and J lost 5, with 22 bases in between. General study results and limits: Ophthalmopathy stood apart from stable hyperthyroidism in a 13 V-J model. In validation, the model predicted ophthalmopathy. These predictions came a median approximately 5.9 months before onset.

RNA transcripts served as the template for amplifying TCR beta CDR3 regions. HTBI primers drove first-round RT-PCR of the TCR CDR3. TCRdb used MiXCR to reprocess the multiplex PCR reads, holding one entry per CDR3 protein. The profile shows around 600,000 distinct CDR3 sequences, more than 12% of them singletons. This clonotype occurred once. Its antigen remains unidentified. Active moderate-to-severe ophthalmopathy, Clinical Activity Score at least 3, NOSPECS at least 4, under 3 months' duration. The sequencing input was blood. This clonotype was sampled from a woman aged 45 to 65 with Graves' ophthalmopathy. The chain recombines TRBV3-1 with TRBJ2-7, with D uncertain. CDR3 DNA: TGTGCCAGCAGCGTGGGCGGCACACATGGTGCGGACGAGCAGTACTTC. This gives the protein CASSVGGTHGADEQYF.